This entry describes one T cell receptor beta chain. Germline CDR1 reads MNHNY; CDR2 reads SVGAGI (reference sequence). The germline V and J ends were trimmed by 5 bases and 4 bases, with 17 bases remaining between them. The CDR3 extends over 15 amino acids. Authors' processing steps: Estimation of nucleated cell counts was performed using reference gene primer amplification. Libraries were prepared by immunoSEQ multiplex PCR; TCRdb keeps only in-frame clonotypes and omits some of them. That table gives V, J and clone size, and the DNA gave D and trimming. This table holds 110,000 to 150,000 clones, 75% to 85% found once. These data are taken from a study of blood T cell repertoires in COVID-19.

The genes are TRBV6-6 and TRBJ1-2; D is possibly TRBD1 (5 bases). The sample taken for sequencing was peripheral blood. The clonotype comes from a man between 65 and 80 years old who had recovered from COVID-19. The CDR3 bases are TGTGCCAGCAGTGCAGGCGGGGGTTTTGGCTATGGCTACACCTTC. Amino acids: CASSAGGGFGYGYTF.